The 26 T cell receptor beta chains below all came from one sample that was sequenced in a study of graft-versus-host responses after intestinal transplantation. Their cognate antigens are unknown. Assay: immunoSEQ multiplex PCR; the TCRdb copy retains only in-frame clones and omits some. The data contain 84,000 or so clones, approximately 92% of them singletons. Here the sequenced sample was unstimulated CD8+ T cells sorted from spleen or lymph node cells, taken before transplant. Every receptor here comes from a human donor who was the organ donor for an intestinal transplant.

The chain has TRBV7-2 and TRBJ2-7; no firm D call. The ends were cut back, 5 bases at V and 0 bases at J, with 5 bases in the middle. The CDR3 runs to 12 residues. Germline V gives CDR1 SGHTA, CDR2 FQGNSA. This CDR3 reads CASSTYSYEQYF. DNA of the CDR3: TGTGCCAGCAGCACCTACTCCTACGAGCAGTACTTC.

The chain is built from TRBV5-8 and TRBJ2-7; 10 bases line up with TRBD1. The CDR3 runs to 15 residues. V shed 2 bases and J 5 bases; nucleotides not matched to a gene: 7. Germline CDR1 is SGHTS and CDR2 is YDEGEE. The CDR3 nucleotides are TGTGCCAGCAGCTTTTGGGGGACAGGGGCCCACGAGCAGTACTTC. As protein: CASSFWGTGAHEQYF.

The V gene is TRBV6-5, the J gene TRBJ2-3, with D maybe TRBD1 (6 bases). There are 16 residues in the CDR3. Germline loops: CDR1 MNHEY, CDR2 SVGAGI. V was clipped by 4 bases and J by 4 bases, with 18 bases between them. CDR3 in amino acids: CASSSDRNPRADTQYF. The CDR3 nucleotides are TGTGCCAGCAGTTCCGACAGGAACCCGCGGGCAGATACGCAGTATTTT.

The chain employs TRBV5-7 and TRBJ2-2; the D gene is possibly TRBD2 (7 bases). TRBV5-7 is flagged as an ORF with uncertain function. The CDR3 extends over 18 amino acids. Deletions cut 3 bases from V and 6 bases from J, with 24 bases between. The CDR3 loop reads CASSSLGGGAFSAGELFF. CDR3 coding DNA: TGTGCCAGCAGCTCGCTCGGCGGGGGCGCTTTTAGTGCCGGGGAGCTGTTTTTT.

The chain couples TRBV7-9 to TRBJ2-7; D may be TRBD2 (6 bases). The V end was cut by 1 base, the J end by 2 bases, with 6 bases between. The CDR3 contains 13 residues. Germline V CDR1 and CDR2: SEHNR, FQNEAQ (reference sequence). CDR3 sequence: CASSLERAYEQYF. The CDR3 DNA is TGTGCCAGCAGCTTAGAGCGGGCCTACGAGCAGTACTTC.

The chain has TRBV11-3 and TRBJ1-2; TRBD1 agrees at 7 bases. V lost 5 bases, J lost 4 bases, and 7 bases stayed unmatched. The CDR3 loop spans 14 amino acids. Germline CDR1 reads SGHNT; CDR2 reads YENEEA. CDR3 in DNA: TGTGCCAGCAGCCACTTGACAGGGCTCTATGGCTACACCTTC. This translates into CASSHLTGLYGYTF.

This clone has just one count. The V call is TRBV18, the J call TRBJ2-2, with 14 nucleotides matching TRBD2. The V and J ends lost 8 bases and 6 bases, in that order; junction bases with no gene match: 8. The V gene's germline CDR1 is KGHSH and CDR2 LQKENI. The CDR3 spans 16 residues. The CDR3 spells CASPTSTSGGAGELFF. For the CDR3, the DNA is TGTGCCAGCCCCACCTCGACTAGCGGGGGGGCCGGGGAGCTGTTTTTT. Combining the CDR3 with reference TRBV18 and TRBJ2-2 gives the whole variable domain NAGVMQNPRHLVRRRGQEARLRCSPMKGHSHVYWYRQLPEEGLKFMVYLQKENIIDESGMPKERFSAEFPKEGPSILRIQQVVRGDSAAYFCASPTSTSGGAGELFFGEGSRLTVL.

In DNA, the CDR3 is TGTGCCAGCACTCAAACAGGGGGGATATGGGAGACCCAGTACTTC. This gives the protein CASTQTGGIWETQYF. The V gene is TRBV6-5, the J gene TRBJ2-5, with 8 bases lining up with TRBD1. Germline trimming cut 7 bases from V and 5 bases from J; bases unmatched to any gene: 12. Germline V gene data show CDR1 as MNHEY and CDR2 as SVGAGI. The CDR3 extends over 15 amino acids.

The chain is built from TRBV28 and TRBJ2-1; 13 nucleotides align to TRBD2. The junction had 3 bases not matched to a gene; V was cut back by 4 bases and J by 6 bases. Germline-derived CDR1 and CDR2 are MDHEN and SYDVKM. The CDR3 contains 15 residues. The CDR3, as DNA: TGTGCCAGCAGTTCGGGACTAGCGGGAATCAATGAGCAGTTCTTC. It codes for CASSSGLAGINEQFF.

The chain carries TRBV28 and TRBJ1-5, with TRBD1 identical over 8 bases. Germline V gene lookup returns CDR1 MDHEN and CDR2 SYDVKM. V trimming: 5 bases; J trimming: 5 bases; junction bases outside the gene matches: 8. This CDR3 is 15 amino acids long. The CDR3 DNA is TGTGCCAGCAGTCCCCTTCGGACAGGGCATCAGCCCCAGCATTTT. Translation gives CASSPLRTGHQPQHF.

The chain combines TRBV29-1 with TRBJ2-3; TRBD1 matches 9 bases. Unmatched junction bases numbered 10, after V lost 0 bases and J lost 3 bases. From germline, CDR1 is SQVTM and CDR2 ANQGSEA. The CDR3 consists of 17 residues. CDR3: CSVEDFGTGRGTDTQYF. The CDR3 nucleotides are TGCAGCGTTGAAGATTTCGGGACAGGGCGAGGAACAGATACGCAGTATTTT.

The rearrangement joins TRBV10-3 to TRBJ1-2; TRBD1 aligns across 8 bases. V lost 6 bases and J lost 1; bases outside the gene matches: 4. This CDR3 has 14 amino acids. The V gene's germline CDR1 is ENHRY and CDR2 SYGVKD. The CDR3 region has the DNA TGTGCCATCAGGACAGGGGACGGTAACTATGGCTACACCTTC. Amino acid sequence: CAIRTGDGNYGYTF.

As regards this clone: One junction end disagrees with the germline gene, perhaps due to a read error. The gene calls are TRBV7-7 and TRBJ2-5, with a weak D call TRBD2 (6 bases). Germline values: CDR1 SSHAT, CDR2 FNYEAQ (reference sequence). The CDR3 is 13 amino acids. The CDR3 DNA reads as TGTGCTAGCAGCGGAGGGTGGGGCGAGACCCAGTACTTC. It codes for CASSGGWGETQYF.

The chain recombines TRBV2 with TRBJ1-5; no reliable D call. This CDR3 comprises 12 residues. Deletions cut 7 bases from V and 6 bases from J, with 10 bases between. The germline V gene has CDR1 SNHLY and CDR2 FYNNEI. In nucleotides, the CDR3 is TGTGCCAGCAACGAGGGCAGTCAGCCCCAGCATTTT. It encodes CASNEGSQPQHF. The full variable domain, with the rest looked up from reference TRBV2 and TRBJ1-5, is EPEVTQTPSHQVTQMGQEVILRCVPISNHLYFYWYRQILGQKVEFLVSFYNNEISEKSEIFDDQFSVERPDGSNFTLKIRSTKLEDSAMYFCASNEGSQPQHFGDGTRLSIL.

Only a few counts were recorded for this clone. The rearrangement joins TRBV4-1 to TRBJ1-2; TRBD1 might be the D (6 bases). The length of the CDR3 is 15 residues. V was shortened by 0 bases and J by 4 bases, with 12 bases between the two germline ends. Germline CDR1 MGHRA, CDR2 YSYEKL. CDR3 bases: TGCGCCAGCAGCCAAGACAACAGGGAAAGCTATGGCTACACCTTC. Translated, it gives CASSQDNRESYGYTF.

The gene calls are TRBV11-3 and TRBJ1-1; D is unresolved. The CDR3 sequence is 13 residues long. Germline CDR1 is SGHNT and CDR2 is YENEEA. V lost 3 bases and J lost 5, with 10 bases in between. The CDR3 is CASSFGRATEAFF. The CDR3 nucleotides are TGTGCCAGCAGCTTTGGGAGGGCGACTGAAGCTTTCTTT. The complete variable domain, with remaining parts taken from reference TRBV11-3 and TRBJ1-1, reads EAGVVQSPRYKIIEKKQPVAFWCNPISGHNTLYWYLQNLGQGPELLIRYENEEAVDDSQLPKDRFSAERLKGVDSTLKIQPAELGDSAVYLCASSFGRATEAFFGQGTRLTVV.

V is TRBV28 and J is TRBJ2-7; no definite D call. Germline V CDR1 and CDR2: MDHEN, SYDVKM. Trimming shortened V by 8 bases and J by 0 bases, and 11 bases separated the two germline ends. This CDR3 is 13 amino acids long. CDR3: CASGLLNSYEQYF. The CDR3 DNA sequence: TGTGCCAGCGGATTACTAAACTCCTACGAGCAGTACTTC.

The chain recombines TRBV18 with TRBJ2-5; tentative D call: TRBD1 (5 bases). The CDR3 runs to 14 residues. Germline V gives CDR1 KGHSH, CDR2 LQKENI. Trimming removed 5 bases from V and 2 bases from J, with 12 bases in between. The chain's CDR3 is CASSAETAQETQYF. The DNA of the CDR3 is TGTGCCAGCTCAGCGGAGACAGCGCAAGAGACCCAGTACTTC.

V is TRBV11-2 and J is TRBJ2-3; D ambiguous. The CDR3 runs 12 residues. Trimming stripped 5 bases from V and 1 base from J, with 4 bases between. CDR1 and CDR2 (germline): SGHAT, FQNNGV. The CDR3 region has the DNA TGTGCCAGCAGCCCGGGCACAGATACGCAGTATTTT. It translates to CASSPGTDTQYF.

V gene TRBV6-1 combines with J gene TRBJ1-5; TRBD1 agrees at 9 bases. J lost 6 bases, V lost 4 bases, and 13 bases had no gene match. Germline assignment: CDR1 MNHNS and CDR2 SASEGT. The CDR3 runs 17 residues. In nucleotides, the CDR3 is TGTGCCAGCAGTGGACGGACAGGGGCAGGTAGTAGTCAGCCCCAGCATTTT. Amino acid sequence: CASSGRTGAGSSQPQHF.

The CDR3 bases are TGTGCCAGCAGCTTGGTGGGAGACTCCTACAATGAGCAGTTCTTC. It codes for CASSLVGDSYNEQFF. V is TRBV5-4 and J is TRBJ2-1, with TRBD2 as a possible D gene (5 bases). This CDR3 is built from 15 residues. The germline V gene encodes CDR1 SGHNT and CDR2 YYREEE (reference sequence). Deletions cut 0 bases from V and 0 bases from J, with 7 bases between.

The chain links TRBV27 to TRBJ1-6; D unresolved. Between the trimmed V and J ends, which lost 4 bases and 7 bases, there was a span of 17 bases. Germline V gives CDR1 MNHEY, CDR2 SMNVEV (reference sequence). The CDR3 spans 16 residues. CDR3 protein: CASSSGGLTGNSPLHF. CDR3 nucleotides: TGTGCCAGCAGTTCTGGCGGGCTGACGGGAAATTCACCCCTCCACTTT.

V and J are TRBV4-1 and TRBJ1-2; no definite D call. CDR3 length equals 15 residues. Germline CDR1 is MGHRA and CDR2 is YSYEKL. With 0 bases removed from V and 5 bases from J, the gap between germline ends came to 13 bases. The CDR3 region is CASSQDLVWLYGYTF. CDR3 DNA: TGCGCCAGCAGCCAAGATCTTGTTTGGCTTTATGGCTACACCTTC.

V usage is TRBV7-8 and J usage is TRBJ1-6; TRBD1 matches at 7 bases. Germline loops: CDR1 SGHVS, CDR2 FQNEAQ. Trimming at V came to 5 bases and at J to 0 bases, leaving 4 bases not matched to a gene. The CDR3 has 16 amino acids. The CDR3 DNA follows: TGTGCCAGCAGCACCGGACAGGCCTCCTATAATTCACCCCTCCACTTT. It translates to CASSTGQASYNSPLHF.

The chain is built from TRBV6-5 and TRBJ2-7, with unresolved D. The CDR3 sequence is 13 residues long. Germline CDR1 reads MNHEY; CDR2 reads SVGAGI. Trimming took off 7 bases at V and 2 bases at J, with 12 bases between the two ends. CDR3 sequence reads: CASTWAPPYEQYF. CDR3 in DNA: TGTGCCAGCACGTGGGCTCCTCCCTACGAGCAGTACTTC.

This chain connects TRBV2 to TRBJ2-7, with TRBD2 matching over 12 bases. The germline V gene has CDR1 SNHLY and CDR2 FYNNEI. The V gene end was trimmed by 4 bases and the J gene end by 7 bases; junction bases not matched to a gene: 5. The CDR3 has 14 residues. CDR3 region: CASSALAGGPEQYF. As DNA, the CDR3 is TGTGCCAGCAGTGCGCTAGCGGGAGGGCCTGAGCAGTACTTC.